Sequencing of this T cell receptor (beta chain) was carried out in a study of T-cell reconstitution after alpha-beta-depleted transplantation in children. Comments on this clonotype: No antigen is known for it.

V was clipped by 0 bases and J by 3 bases; unmatched bases: 4. The V gene's germline CDR1 is MNHEY and CDR2 SVGAGI. CDR3 length: 16 residues. Construction of the TCRbeta library involved unique molecular identifiers. Each CDR3 protein is one row after TCRdb ran MiXCR on the PCR reads. The sample consists of 200,000 to 250,000 distinct CDR3 sequences, roughly 8.1% of them appearing once. Study-wide results and limits: Several hundred graft clones that had expanded were reportedly the source of alpha-beta T cells about two months after transplant. Diversity of TCRbeta at day 60 was high in some patients, arising from surviving recipient T cells and thymic progenitors. It was newly produced T cells that mostly accounted for T-cell counts and diversity one year after transplant.

The genes are TRBV6-5 and TRBJ2-3; TRBD2 matches at 9 bases. This sequence was found in a male patient between 2 and 10 years old who had a stem cell transplant for acute myeloid leukemia, so the T cells may come from the graft donor. The material was PBMCs, mostly from graft donor cells, obtained 360 days after TCRalphabeta/CD19-depleted stem cell transplant. CDR3 nucleotides: TGTGCCAGCAGTTACTCTGCTAGCGGGATAACAGATACGCAGTATTTT. This gives the protein CASSYSASGITDTQYF.